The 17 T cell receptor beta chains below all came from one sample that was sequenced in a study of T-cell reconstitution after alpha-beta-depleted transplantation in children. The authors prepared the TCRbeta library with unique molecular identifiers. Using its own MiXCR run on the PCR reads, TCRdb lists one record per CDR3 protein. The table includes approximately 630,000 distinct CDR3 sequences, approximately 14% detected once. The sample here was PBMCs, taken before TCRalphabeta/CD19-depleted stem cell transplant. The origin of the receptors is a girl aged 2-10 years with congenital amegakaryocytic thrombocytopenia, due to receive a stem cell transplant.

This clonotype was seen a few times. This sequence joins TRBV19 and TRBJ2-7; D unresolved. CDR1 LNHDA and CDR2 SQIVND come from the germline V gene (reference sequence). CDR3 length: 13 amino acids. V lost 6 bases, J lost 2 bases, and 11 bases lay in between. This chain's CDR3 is CASSRGNPYEQYF. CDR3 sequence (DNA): TGTGCCAGTAGCAGAGGCAACCCCTACGAGCAGTACTTC.

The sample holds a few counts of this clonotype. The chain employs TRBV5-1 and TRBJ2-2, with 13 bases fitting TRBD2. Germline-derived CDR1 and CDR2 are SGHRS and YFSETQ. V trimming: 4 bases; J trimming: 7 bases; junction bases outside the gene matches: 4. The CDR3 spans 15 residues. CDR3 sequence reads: CASSGLAGEGGELFF. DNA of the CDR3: TGCGCCAGCAGCGGACTAGCGGGAGAAGGCGGGGAGCTGTTTTTT.

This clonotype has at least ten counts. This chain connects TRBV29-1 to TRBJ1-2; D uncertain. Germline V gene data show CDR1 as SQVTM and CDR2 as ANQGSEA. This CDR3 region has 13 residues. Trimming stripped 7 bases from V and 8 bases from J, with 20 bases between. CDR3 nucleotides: TGCAGCGGTATAGATGGGCCAGAGGGCGGCTACACCTTC. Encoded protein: CSGIDGPEGGYTF.

CDR3 coding DNA: TGTGCCAGCAGCCATTTACGGGACTCGAGCACAGATACGCAGTATTTT. Its protein product is CASSHLRDSSTDTQYF. The chain has TRBV7-6 and TRBJ2-3, with a tentative D call TRBD2 (6 bases). The CDR3 is 16 residues long. Germline lookup yields CDR1 SGHVS and CDR2 FNYEAQ. The ends were cut back, 5 bases at V and 0 bases at J, with 15 bases in the middle.

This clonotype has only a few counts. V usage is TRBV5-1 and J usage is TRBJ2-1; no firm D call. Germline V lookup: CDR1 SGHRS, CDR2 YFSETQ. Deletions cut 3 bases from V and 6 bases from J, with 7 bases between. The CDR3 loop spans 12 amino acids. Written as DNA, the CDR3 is TGCGCCAGCAGCTACCACAGCAATGAGCAGTTCTTC. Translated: CASSYHSNEQFF.

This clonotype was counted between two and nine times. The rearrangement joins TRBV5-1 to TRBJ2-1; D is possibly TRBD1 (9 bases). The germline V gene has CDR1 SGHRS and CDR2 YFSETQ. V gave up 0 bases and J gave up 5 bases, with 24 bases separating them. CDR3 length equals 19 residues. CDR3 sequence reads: CASSLVRTGVSAGDNEQFF. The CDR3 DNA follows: TGCGCCAGCAGCTTGGTACGGACAGGGGTTTCAGCGGGGGACAATGAGCAGTTCTTC.

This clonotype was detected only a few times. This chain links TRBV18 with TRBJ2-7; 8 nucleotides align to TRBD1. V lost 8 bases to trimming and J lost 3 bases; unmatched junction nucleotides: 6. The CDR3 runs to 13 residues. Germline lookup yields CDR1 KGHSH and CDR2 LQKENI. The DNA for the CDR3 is TGTGCCAGCGCTCAGGGGGCGAACTACGAGCAGTACTTC. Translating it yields CASAQGANYEQYF.

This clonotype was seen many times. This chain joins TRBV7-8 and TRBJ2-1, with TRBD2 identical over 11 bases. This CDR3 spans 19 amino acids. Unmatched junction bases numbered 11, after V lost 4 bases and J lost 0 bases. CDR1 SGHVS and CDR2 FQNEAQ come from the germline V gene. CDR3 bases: TGTGCCAGCAGCTCTAGCGGGAGGTTTTTTAATAGCTCCTACAATGAGCAGTTCTTC. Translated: CASSSSGRFFNSSYNEQFF.

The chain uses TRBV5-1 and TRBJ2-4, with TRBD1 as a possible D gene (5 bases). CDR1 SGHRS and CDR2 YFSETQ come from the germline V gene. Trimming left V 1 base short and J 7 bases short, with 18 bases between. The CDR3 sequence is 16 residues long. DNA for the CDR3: TGCGCCAGCAGCTTGACGGACAACTATAGTTCCAACATTCAGTACTTC. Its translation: CASSLTDNYSSNIQYF.

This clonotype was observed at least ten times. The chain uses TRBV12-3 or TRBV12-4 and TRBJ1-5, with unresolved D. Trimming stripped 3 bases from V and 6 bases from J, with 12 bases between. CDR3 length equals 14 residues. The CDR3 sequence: CASSLRGWSQPQHF. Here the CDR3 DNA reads TGTGCCAGCAGTTTGAGAGGGTGGTCTCAGCCCCAGCATTTT.

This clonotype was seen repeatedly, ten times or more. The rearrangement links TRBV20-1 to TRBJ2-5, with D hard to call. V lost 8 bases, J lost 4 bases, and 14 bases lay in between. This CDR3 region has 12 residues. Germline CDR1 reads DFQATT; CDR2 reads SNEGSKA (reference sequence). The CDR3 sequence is CSPKTYGETQYF. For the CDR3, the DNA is TGCAGTCCTAAGACCTATGGAGAGACCCAGTACTTC.

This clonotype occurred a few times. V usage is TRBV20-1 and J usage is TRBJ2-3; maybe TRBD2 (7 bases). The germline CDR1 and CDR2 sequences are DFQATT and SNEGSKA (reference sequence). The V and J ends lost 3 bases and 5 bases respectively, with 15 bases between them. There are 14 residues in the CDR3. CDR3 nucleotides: TGCAGTGCTAGGATCTTCGGGGGGCGAGATACGCAGTATTTT. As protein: CSARIFGGRDTQYF.

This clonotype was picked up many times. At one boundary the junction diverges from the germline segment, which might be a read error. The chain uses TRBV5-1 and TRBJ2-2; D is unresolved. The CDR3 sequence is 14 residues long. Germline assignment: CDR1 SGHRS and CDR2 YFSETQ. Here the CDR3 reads CASSLEAYTGELFF. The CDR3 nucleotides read TGTGCCAGCAGCTTGGAAGCATACACCGGGGAGCTGTTTTTT.

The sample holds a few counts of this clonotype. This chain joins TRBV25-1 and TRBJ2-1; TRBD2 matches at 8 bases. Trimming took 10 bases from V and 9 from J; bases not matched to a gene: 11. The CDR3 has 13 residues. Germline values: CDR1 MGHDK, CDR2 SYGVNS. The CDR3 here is CATSTSARAEQFF. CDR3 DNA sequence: TGTGCCACTTCGACTAGCGCGCGGGCTGAGCAGTTCTTC.

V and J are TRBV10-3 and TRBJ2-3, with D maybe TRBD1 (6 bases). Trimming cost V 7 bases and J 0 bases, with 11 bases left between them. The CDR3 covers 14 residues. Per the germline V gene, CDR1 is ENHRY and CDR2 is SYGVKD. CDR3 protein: CAITPGQSTDTQYF. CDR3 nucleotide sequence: TGTGCCATCACTCCGGGACAAAGCACAGATACGCAGTATTTT.

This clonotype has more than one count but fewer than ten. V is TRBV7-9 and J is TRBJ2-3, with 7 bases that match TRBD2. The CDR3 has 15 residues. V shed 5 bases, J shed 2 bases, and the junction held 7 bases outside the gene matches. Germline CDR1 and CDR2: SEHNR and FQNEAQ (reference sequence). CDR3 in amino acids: CASSNLAAPTDTQYF. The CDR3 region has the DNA TGTGCCAGCAGCAACCTAGCGGCCCCCACAGATACGCAGTATTTT.

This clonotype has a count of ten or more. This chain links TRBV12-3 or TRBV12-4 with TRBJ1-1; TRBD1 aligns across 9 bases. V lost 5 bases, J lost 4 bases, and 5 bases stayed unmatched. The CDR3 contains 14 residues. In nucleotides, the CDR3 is TGTGCCAGCAGTCCCGGGACAGGGAGCACTGAAGCTTTCTTT. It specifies CASSPGTGSTEAFF.